This is a list of T cell receptor beta chains from one sample in a study of response to subunit inactivated influenza vaccine. TCRdb re-called the RT-PCR reads through MiXCR, storing one row per CDR3 protein. There are about 650,000 distinct CDR3 sequences in the sample; around 15% occur only once, and roughly 7.6% lies in the top ten. The material sequenced was PBMCs from blood, taken approximately 15 days before vaccination. These receptors were collected from a man over 45 who received an inactivated influenza vaccine. Both conserved end residues are part of each CDR3. The order of the fields is clone size, J gene, V gene, D gene, CDR3 protein, CDR3 DNA. A D gene is named only where the DNA matches it firmly. The size field is filled for only some rows; it gives once, few, many or a size class.

size: many; J: TRBJ2-1; V: TRBV20-1; D: .; CDR3: CSAPWSGAYNEQFF; DNA: TGCAGTGCGCCGTGGTCTGGGGCCTACAATGAGCAGTTCTTC
size: few; J: TRBJ2-7; V: TRBV7-2; D: TRBD2; CDR3: CASSPSSGFSYEQYF; DNA: TGTGCCAGCAGCCCCTCTAGCGGGTTTTCCTACGAGCAGTACTTC
size: few; J: TRBJ1-1; V: TRBV7-6; D: TRBD1; CDR3: CASSAEGATEAFF; DNA: TGTGCCAGCAGCGCCGAGGGGGCCACTGAAGCTTTCTTT
size: .; J: TRBJ1-4; V: TRBV14; D: .; CDR3: CASSQDRGRWVEKLFF; DNA: TGTGCCAGCAGCCAAGATCGGGGCAGATGGGTCGAAAAACTGTTTTTT
size: few; J: TRBJ1-4; V: TRBV12-3/TRBV12-4; D: .; CDR3: CASSTGATNEKLFF; DNA: TGTGCCAGCAGTACGGGGGCAACTAATGAAAAACTGTTTTTT
size: few; J: TRBJ1-1; V: TRBV12-3/TRBV12-4; D: .; CDR3: CASSLTTNTEAFF; DNA: TGTGCCAGCAGTTTAACCACTAACACTGAAGCTTTCTTT
size: .; J: TRBJ2-5; V: TRBV20-1; D: .; CDR3: CSVGGLSLKTQYF; DNA: TGCAGTGTTGGAGGGTTATCTTTGAAGACCCAGTACTTC
size: .; J: TRBJ2-7; V: TRBV12-3/TRBV12-4; D: .; CDR3: CASSVEEGAYEQYF; DNA: TGTGCCAGCAGCGTGGAAGAGGGGGCCTACGAGCAGTACTTC
size: few; J: TRBJ2-1; V: TRBV4-3; D: .; CDR3: CASSQDPSGTNEQFF; DNA: TGCGCCAGCAGCCAAGATCCCTCCGGGACGAATGAGCAGTTCTTC
size: .; J: TRBJ2-5; V: TRBV3-1; D: TRBD1; CDR3: CASSQVGQGKETQYF; DNA: TGTGCCAGCAGCCAAGTGGGACAGGGAAAAGAGACCCAGTACTTC
size: few; J: TRBJ2-7; V: TRBV29-1; D: TRBD1; CDR3: CSVEGDRAVVF; DNA: TGCAGCGTCGAGGGTGACAGGGCCGTAGTCTTC